A single sample is the source of the 18 T cell receptor beta chains below, sequenced in a study of early T cells in non-severe SARS-CoV-2 infection (dated by TCRdb to the early 2020s). Library preparation was by 5' RACE. The reads were generated on a NextSeq 500. TCRdb's own reprocessing of the public reads used fastp at Q25 and MiXCR and kept productive beta chains. CDR3 protein duplicates are merged, each entry listing the most common genes and DNA. This sample is represented by around 60,000 distinct CDR3 sequences; 10% to 15% of them were singletons. More than 3.5% of the sample comes from the top ten. Sequencing was carried out using whole blood. The receptors stem from an adult who was a healthcare worker with PCR-confirmed SARS-CoV-2 infection or an uninfected control (not recorded which).

This clonotype was seen repeatedly, ten times or more. The V call is TRBV20-1, the J call TRBJ2-6; D is unresolved. The CDR3 spans 12 residues. Per germline, CDR1 DFQATT and CDR2 SNEGSKA (reference sequence). V was shortened by 4 bases and J by 2 bases, with 3 bases between the two germline ends. CDR3 in DNA: TGCAGTGCTAAGGCTGGGGCCAACGTCCTGACTTTC. It specifies CSAKAGANVLTF.

This clonotype was seen a few times. V is TRBV6-5 and J is TRBJ1-2; TRBD1 is a possible D gene (5 bases). The V end was cut by 8 bases, the J end by 6 bases, with 16 bases between. The CDR3 sequence is 13 residues long. Per the germline V gene, CDR1 is MNHEY and CDR2 is SVGAGI. The DNA for the CDR3 is TGTGCCAGCCTAAAATCAGGGTTTAATGGCTACACCTTC. Its protein is CASLKSGFNGYTF.

The chain recombines TRBV7-2 with TRBJ2-1, with 9 bases aligning to TRBD1. Germline V lookup: CDR1 SGHTA, CDR2 FQGNSA. The length of the CDR3 is 15 residues. J was trimmed by 6 bases and V by 7 bases; bases with no gene match: 10. The CDR3 DNA reads as TGTGCCAGCACCCTAGGGGACAGGGTTACCAATGAGCAGTTCTTC. Translating it yields CASTLGDRVTNEQFF.

The chain employs TRBV5-1 and TRBJ2-7; D unresolved. This CDR3 has 14 amino acids. V lost 0 bases to trimming and J lost 2 bases, with 9 bases between them. Germline CDR1 SGHRS, CDR2 YFSETQ. The CDR3 protein is CASSLDPGTYEQYF. In DNA, the CDR3 is TGCGCCAGCAGCTTGGATCCAGGAACCTACGAGCAGTACTTC.

There are many counts of this clonotype. The rearrangement joins TRBV29-1 to TRBJ2-1, with 9 bases matching TRBD1. Trimming removed 8 bases from V and 5 bases from J; junction bases left unmatched: 7. The CDR3 contains 13 residues. Germline CDR1 SQVTM, CDR2 ANQGSEA. Written as DNA, the CDR3 is TGCAGCCAGGGGGACAGGGAAGACAATGAGCAGTTCTTC. Translation gives CSQGDREDNEQFF.

This clonotype has ten or more counts. The chain combines TRBV20-1 with TRBJ1-5; D unclear. CDR3 size: 15 residues. The germline V gene encodes CDR1 DFQATT and CDR2 SNEGSKA (reference sequence). The V gene lost 2 bases and the J gene lost 2 bases, with 13 bases spanning the gap. The CDR3 loop is CSARSLGSRNQPQHF. The CDR3 DNA sequence: TGCAGTGCTAGATCCCTCGGCAGCCGCAATCAGCCCCAGCATTTT.

This clonotype came up many times. This chain links TRBV6-6 with TRBJ2-5; D gene ambiguous. Germline values: CDR1 MNHNY, CDR2 SVGAGI (reference sequence). V was pared by 4 bases and J by 4 bases, with 10 bases between. The CDR3 covers 13 residues. The CDR3 protein is CASSLSTGETQYF. In nucleotides, the CDR3 is TGTGCCAGCAGTTTATCCACCGGAGAGACCCAGTACTTC.

This clonotype was seen more than once but under ten times. The gene calls are TRBV7-2 and TRBJ2-1; possibly TRBD2 for D (6 bases). Trimming stripped 1 base from V and 4 bases from J, with 11 bases between. The CDR3 is 15 amino acids. In germline, CDR1 is SGHTA, CDR2 FQGNSA. The CDR3 loop is CASSLGGLPYNEQFF. In nucleotides, the CDR3 is TGTGCCAGCAGCTTAGGTGGACTACCATACAATGAGCAGTTCTTC. Based on the CDR3 plus reference TRBV7-2 and TRBJ2-1, the full variable domain is GAGVSQSPSNKVTEKGKDVELRCDPISGHTALYWYRQSLGQGLEFLIYFQGNSAPDKSGLPSDRFSAERTGGSVSTLTIQRTQQEDSAVYLCASSLGGLPYNEQFFGPGTRLTVL.

V is TRBV9 and J is TRBJ1-1; D is unclear. The CDR3 totals 14 residues. The germline V gene has CDR1 SGDLS and CDR2 YYNGEE. V shed 0 bases and J shed 4 bases, with 10 bases lying between them. The CDR3: CASSVGLFVTEAFF. The CDR3 nucleotides are TGTGCCAGCAGCGTAGGGCTGTTCGTCACTGAAGCTTTCTTT.

The rearrangement links TRBV13 to TRBJ1-2, with D possibly matching TRBD1 (5 bases). V was cut by 5 bases and J by 3 bases, with 13 bases left in between. The CDR3 covers 14 residues. Germline lookup yields CDR1 PRHDT and CDR2 FYEKMQ (reference sequence). The chain's CDR3 is CASSTRQNHYGYTF. The CDR3 region has the DNA TGTGCCAGCAGCACAAGACAGAACCACTATGGCTACACCTTC.

This clonotype was found many times. This chain uses TRBV18 with TRBJ1-2, with D uncertain. Germline CDR1 KGHSH, CDR2 LQKENI. Between the trimmed V and J ends, which lost 2 bases and 5 bases, there was a span of 9 bases. This CDR3 spans 13 amino acids. CDR3 protein: CASSPRNQYGYTF. The CDR3 nucleotides read TGTGCCAGCTCACCAAGGAACCAGTATGGCTACACCTTC.

The chain combines TRBV6-6 with TRBJ1-1; TRBD1 agrees at 7 bases. Germline V gives CDR1 MNHNY, CDR2 SVGAGI (reference sequence). Germline trimming cut 6 bases from V and 6 bases from J; bases unmatched to any gene: 10. The CDR3 has 14 residues. In nucleotides, the CDR3 is TGTGCCAGCAGACCTGACAGGGCATCTCCTGAAGCTTTCTTT. It is translated as CASRPDRASPEAFF.

The sample holds many counts of this clonotype. The rearrangement joins TRBV7-6 to TRBJ2-5; possibly TRBD1 or TRBD2 for D (5 bases each). V was pared by 5 bases and J by 2 bases, with 18 bases between. CDR1 and CDR2 (germline): SGHVS, FNYEAQ. The CDR3 is 16 amino acids. In DNA, the CDR3 is TGTGCCAGCAGCAACGCGGGTGGTGGGGCTCAAGAGACCCAGTACTTC. Encoded protein: CASSNAGGGAQETQYF.

V usage is TRBV20-1 and J usage is TRBJ1-1, with 9 bases matching TRBD1. Germline-derived CDR1 and CDR2 are DFQATT and SNEGSKA (reference sequence). The CDR3 extends over 15 amino acids. With 6 bases clipped from V and 1 base from J, the junction kept 9 bases outside the gene matches. The CDR3 DNA reads TGCAGTGCGACAGGACCGGGACAGGGGAACACTGAAGCTTTCTTT. This translates into CSATGPGQGNTEAFF.

The chain couples TRBV5-1 to TRBJ2-3, with 8 bases matching TRBD1. After removal of 2 bases from V and 5 bases from J, the junction contained 4 bases not matched to a gene. The CDR3 runs to 14 residues. Germline V gene lookup returns CDR1 SGHRS and CDR2 YFSETQ. In DNA, the CDR3 is TGCGCCAGCAGCTTTGCAGGGGGCCGAGATACGCAGTATTTT. The encoded protein is CASSFAGGRDTQYF.

This chain connects TRBV7-2 to TRBJ2-3; no clear D gene. V lost 6 bases and J lost 4, with 11 bases in between. Germline V gene sequence: CDR1 SGHTA, CDR2 FQGNSA. CDR3 size: 13 residues. The CDR3 protein is CASRLPPADTQYF. CDR3 coding DNA: TGTGCCAGCAGACTCCCTCCGGCAGATACGCAGTATTTT.

This clonotype has a count of ten or more. The chain is built from TRBV12-3 or TRBV12-4 and TRBJ2-1, with D perhaps matching TRBD2 (6 bases). The CDR3 covers 13 residues. Trimming shortened V by 11 bases and J by 2 bases, and 13 bases separated the two germline ends. CDR3 nucleotide sequence: TGTGCCCTCACAGGAGGGCCCTACAATGAGCAGTTCTTC. Amino acids: CALTGGPYNEQFF.

The J gene is TRBJ2-2, the V gene TRBV9; D perhaps matches TRBD2 (5 bases). Trimming left V 4 bases short and J 3 bases short, with 16 bases between. CDR1 and CDR2 from the germline V gene are SGDLS and YYNGEE. The CDR3 spans 16 residues. Here the CDR3 DNA reads TGTGCCAGCAGCCCCCCGGGGAGTCACGACACCGGGGAGCTGTTTTTT. As protein: CASSPPGSHDTGELFF.